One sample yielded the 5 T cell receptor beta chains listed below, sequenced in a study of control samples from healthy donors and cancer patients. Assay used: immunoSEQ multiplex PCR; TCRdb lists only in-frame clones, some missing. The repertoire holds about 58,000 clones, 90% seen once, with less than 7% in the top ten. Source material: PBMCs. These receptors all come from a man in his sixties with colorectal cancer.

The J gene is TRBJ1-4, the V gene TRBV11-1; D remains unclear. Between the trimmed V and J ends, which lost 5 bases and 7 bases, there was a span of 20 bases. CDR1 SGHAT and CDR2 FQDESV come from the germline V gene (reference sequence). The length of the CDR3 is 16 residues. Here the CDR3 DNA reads TGTGCCAGCAGCCGCCGTGATGGGCGTTCCGTTGAAAAACTGTTTTTT. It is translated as CASSRRDGRSVEKLFF.

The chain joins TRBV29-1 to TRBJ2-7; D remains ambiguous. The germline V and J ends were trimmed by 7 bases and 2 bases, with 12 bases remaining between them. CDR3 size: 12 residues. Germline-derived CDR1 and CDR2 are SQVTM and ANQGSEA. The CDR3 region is CSGRTEAYEQYF. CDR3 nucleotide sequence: TGCAGCGGACGTACAGAGGCCTACGAGCAGTACTTC.

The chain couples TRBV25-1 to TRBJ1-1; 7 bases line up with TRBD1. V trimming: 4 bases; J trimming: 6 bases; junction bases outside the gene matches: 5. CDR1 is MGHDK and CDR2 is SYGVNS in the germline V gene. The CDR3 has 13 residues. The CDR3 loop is CASSGTGVAEAFF. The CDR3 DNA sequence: TGTGCCAGCAGTGGGACAGGTGTTGCTGAAGCTTTCTTT. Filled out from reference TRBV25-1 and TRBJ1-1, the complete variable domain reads EADIYQTPRYLVIGTGKKITLECSQTMGHDKMYWYQQDPGMELHLIHYSYGVNSTEKGDLSSESTVSRIRTEHFPLTLESARPSHTSQYLCASSGTGVAEAFFGQGTRLTVV.

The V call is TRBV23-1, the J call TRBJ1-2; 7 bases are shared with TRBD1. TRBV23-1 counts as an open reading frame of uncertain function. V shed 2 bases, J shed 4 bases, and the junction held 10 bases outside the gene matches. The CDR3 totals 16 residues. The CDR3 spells CASSQTTGVVGYGYTF. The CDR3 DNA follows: TGCGCCAGCAGTCAAACAACAGGGGTCGTTGGCTATGGCTACACCTTC.

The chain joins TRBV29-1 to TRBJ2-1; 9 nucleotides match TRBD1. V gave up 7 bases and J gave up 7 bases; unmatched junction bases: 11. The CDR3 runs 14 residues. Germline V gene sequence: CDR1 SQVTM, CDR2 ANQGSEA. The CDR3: CSAYGDRVTNEQFF. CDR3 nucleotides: TGCAGCGCTTACGGGGACAGGGTCACAAATGAGCAGTTCTTC.